This passage covers 22 T cell receptor beta chains from one sample sequenced in a study of T cells in Graves' hyperthyroidism and ophthalmopathy. Researchers took RNA transcripts and amplified the TCR beta CDR3 regions from them. Carried out on the TCR CDR3, a first-round RT-PCR used the HTBI primer set. TCRdb fed the multiplex PCR reads into MiXCR, producing one record per CDR3 protein. Here the sample spans about 640,000 distinct CDR3 sequences, about 20% being singletons. The sequenced sample was blood. These receptors were obtained from a man aged 30-40 years with Graves' ophthalmopathy.

This clonotype has ten or more counts. The gene calls are TRBV7-9 and TRBJ2-1; 8 nucleotides match TRBD2. The CDR3 is 15 amino acids. The germline CDR1 and CDR2 sequences are SEHNR and FQNEAQ (reference sequence). Trimming cost V 5 bases and J 6 bases; bases outside gene matches: 9. The CDR3 DNA is TGTGCCAGCAGCCCCGGGACTAGGGAAAGCAATGAGCAGTTCTTC. Its protein product is CASSPGTRESNEQFF.

The V call is TRBV2, the J call TRBJ2-5, with D perhaps matching TRBD1 (6 bases). This CDR3 has 13 residues. Looked up from germline, CDR1 is SNHLY and CDR2 is FYNNEI. V was trimmed by 8 bases and J by 0 bases, leaving 10 bases between them. CDR3 loop: CASGQGNQETQYF. For the CDR3, the DNA is TGTGCCAGCGGTCAGGGGAACCAAGAGACCCAGTACTTC.

The rearrangement uses TRBV28 and TRBJ2-2; D is possibly TRBD1 (6 bases). The germline CDR1 and CDR2 sequences are MDHEN and SYDVKM. Trimming removed 2 bases from V and 1 base from J, with 11 bases in between. The CDR3 spans 16 residues. CDR3 sequence: CASSLGETGNTGELFF. Written as DNA, the CDR3 is TGTGCCAGCAGTTTAGGCGAGACAGGGAACACCGGGGAGCTGTTTTTT.

This clonotype has at least ten counts. This sequence joins TRBV28 and TRBJ2-3; 9 bases fit TRBD2. Germline V gene sequence: CDR1 MDHEN, CDR2 SYDVKM. V dropped 2 bases and J dropped 3; count of bases not matched to a gene: 6. This CDR3 has 16 amino acids. In DNA, the CDR3 is TGTGCCAGCAGTTTACCGGGACTAGCTTGGACAGATACGCAGTATTTT. This codes for CASSLPGLAWTDTQYF.

The chain combines TRBV15 with TRBJ2-5; TRBD1 matches at 10 bases. The CDR3 contains 14 residues. Trimming at V came to 1 base and at J to 4 bases, leaving 0 bases not matched to a gene. The germline V gene encodes CDR1 LNHNV and CDR2 YYDKDF (reference sequence). The CDR3 loop reads CATSRGTGGETQYF. CDR3 nucleotide sequence: TGTGCCACCAGCAGAGGGACAGGGGGAGAGACCCAGTACTTC.

This clonotype occurred a few times. The chain links TRBV30 to TRBJ2-1; 7 bases line up with TRBD2. Per the germline V gene, CDR1 is GTSNPN and CDR2 is SVGIG (reference sequence). The CDR3 runs to 11 residues. J lost 9 bases, V lost 1 base, and 0 bases had no gene match. CDR3 coding DNA: TGTGCCTGGAGTGGCGGGGGTGAGCAGTTCTTC. Its protein product is CAWSGGGEQFF.

This clonotype was picked up a small number of times. The rearrangement links TRBV6-5 to TRBJ2-3, with 8 bases lining up with TRBD2. This CDR3 has 16 amino acids. The V segment lost 0 bases and the J segment 2 bases; nucleotides outside the gene matches: 4. Germline lookup yields CDR1 MNHEY and CDR2 SVGAGI. The CDR3 coding sequence is TGTGCCAGCAGTTACTCGGGCGGGAGGACCACAGATACGCAGTATTTT. As protein: CASSYSGGRTTDTQYF.

This clonotype was seen only a few times. The chain recombines TRBV29-1 with TRBJ2-7; 9 nucleotides align to TRBD1. Unmatched junction bases numbered 8, after V lost 1 base and J lost 4 bases. Looked up from germline, CDR1 is SQVTM and CDR2 is ANQGSEA. The CDR3 contains 15 residues. The CDR3, as DNA: TGCAGCGTTGAAGCCCCGGGACAGGGTGGGTACGAGCAGTACTTC. Its protein product is CSVEAPGQGGYEQYF.

The J gene is TRBJ2-2, the V gene TRBV4-1, with TRBD2 as a possible D gene (5 bases). Germline CDR1 reads MGHRA; CDR2 reads YSYEKL. The CDR3 extends over 14 amino acids. Trimming pared 4 bases from V and 10 bases from J, leaving 16 bases between. As DNA, the CDR3 is TGCGCCAGCAGCCGGTCTCTAGCTTTTCTGGAGCTGTTTTTT. Its protein product is CASSRSLAFLELFF.

The chain links TRBV19 to TRBJ2-1; 11 nucleotides line up with TRBD2. V trimming: 5 bases; J trimming: 7 bases; junction bases outside the gene matches: 7. CDR3 size: 15 residues. The germline V gene encodes CDR1 LNHDA and CDR2 SQIVND (reference sequence). The CDR3 DNA sequence: TGTGCCAGTAGTGATACTAGCGGGAGCGTGAATGAGCAGTTCTTC. It codes for CASSDTSGSVNEQFF.

The chain couples TRBV6-1 to TRBJ2-1; D not resolved. CDR3 length equals 14 residues. Per the germline V gene, CDR1 is MNHNS and CDR2 is SASEGT. V lost 4 bases to trimming and J lost 5 bases, with 12 bases between them. This CDR3 is CASSGGAMNNEQFF. The DNA of the CDR3 is TGTGCCAGCAGTGGCGGAGCGATGAACAATGAGCAGTTCTTC.

J is TRBJ2-1 and V is TRBV2; 8 positions match TRBD2. J gave up 6 bases and V 4 bases, and 5 bases lay outside the gene matches. Germline V gene sequence: CDR1 SNHLY, CDR2 FYNNEI. The CDR3 spans 14 residues. The DNA of the CDR3 is TGTGCCAGCAGTGCGGGGGGGCGGATCAATGAGCAGTTCTTC. Amino acids: CASSAGGRINEQFF.

The V and J genes are TRBV4-3 and TRBJ2-2, with D perhaps matching TRBD1 (6 bases). The CDR3 is 14 amino acids. V was clipped by 4 bases and J by 7 bases, with 13 bases between them. Germline V CDR1 and CDR2: LGHNA, YSLEER. CDR3 amino acids: CASSRTGQNGELFF. As DNA, the CDR3 is TGCGCCAGCAGCCGAACAGGGCAGAACGGGGAGCTGTTTTTT.

This clonotype was recorded a few times. The rearrangement uses TRBV28 and TRBJ2-7; 8 nucleotides agree with TRBD1. Germline V gene data show CDR1 as MDHEN and CDR2 as SYDVKM. This CDR3 is 14 amino acids long. V dropped 8 bases and J dropped 5; count of bases not matched to a gene: 11. The chain's CDR3 is CASLGQGASHEQYF. The CDR3 nucleotides read TGTGCCAGCTTGGGTCAGGGGGCGTCGCACGAGCAGTACTTC.

J is TRBJ2-6 and V is TRBV29-1, with a possible D match to TRBD1 (6 bases). V shed 4 bases and J shed 1 base, with 14 bases lying between them. The germline V gene encodes CDR1 SQVTM and CDR2 ANQGSEA. This CDR3 is built from 16 residues. The CDR3 spells CSVVTRGVSGANVLTF. The CDR3 bases are TGCAGCGTTGTAACCAGGGGTGTGTCTGGGGCCAACGTCCTGACTTTC. The full variable domain, rest sourced from reference TRBV29-1 and TRBJ2-6, is SAVISQKPSRDICQRGTSLTIQCQVDSQVTMMFWYRQQPGQSLTLIATANQGSEATYESGFVIDKFPISRPNLTFSTLTVSNMSPEDSSIYLCSVVTRGVSGANVLTFGAGSRLTVL.

Notes on this clonotype: A read error is possible here, since a much larger clone lies one base away. The rearrangement joins TRBV2 to TRBJ2-1, with a weak D call TRBD2 (7 bases). Looked up from germline, CDR1 is SNHLY and CDR2 is FYNNEI. The V end lost 8 bases, the J end lost 7 bases, and 18 bases lay between the germline ends. This CDR3 comprises 14 residues. The CDR3 DNA sequence: TGTGCCAGCGCCAAGGGGGAGGGAGGGAATGAGCAGTTCTTC. This codes for CASAKGEGGNEQFF.

This clonotype has ten or more counts. The chain carries TRBV11-2 and TRBJ2-7, with 12 bases identical to TRBD2. V shed 5 bases, J shed 2 bases, and the junction held 7 bases outside the gene matches. Germline loops: CDR1 SGHAT, CDR2 FQNNGV. This CDR3 spans 16 amino acids. CDR3 amino acids: CASSLRTSGTTYEQYF. Here the CDR3 DNA reads TGTGCCAGCAGCCTTCGGACTAGCGGGACGACCTACGAGCAGTACTTC.

This clonotype was seen many times. The chain recombines TRBV12-3 or TRBV12-4 with TRBJ2-7; 9 nucleotides align to TRBD1. The CDR3 extends over 14 amino acids. J was trimmed by 3 bases and V by 3 bases; bases with no gene match: 3. The CDR3 region is CASSLSDRGYEQYF. The CDR3 DNA is TGTGCCAGCAGTTTGTCGGACAGGGGCTACGAGCAGTACTTC.

The V and J genes are TRBV29-1 and TRBJ2-3; 10 positions match TRBD2. CDR1 and CDR2 from the germline V gene are SQVTM and ANQGSEA. V lost 3 bases, J lost 0 bases, and 6 bases stayed unmatched. There are 16 residues in the CDR3. CDR3 region: CSVDTGTSASTDTQYF. CDR3 nucleotides: TGCAGCGTTGACACCGGGACTAGCGCTAGCACAGATACGCAGTATTTT.

CDR3 loop: CASSVGGSTYEQYF. The CDR3 DNA reads TGTGCCAGCAGCGTAGGAGGATCCACCTACGAGCAGTACTTC. The gene calls are TRBV9 and TRBJ2-7, with D unclear. Germline assignment: CDR1 SGDLS and CDR2 YYNGEE. Trimming shortened V by 0 bases and J by 2 bases, and 9 bases separated the two germline ends. The CDR3 has 14 residues.

In its sample, this clonotype was seen a few times. The chain links TRBV24-1 to TRBJ2-2, with TRBD1 matching over 10 bases. The CDR3 has 18 amino acids. In germline, CDR1 is KGHDR, CDR2 SFDVKD. The V segment lost 2 bases and the J segment 1 base; nucleotides outside the gene matches: 6. This chain's CDR3 is CATSDSTGGGLNTGELFF. DNA for the CDR3: TGTGCCACCAGTGATTCGACAGGGGGCGGCTTGAACACCGGGGAGCTGTTTTTT.

Ten or more counts support this clonotype. The genes are TRBV12-3 or TRBV12-4 and TRBJ2-1; 10 positions match TRBD1. V lost 5 bases and J lost 5; bases outside the gene matches: 3. This CDR3 region has 14 residues. The CDR3 DNA reads as TGTGCCAGCAGTCGACAGGGGGCGGACAATGAGCAGTTCTTC. Protein product: CASSRQGADNEQFF.